The rows below give T cell receptor beta chains drawn from one sample of a study of a mutant IDH1 vaccine in newly diagnosed glioma. Clones were read by immunoSEQ multiplex PCR, and TCRdb kept only the in-frame ones, dropping some. This sample has roughly 120,000 clones; 90% occur once, and the top ten carry 0.61%. These receptors are not linked to any known antigen. The sequencing here drew on PBMCs, taken from a glioma patient whose treatment included an IDH1 peptide vaccine. All receptors come from a woman in her forties or fifties with glioma. CDR3s include the opening cysteine and the closing phenylalanine or tryptophan. D genes are given only for firm matches. Only some rows state a clone size, as once, few, many or a class for expanded clones.

>TRBJ2-1|TRBD2|TRBV27|.
CASSPGTSGGNEQFF
TGTGCCAGCAGTCCTGGGACTAGCGGAGGCAATGAGCAGTTCTTC
>TRBJ2-1|.|TRBV9|.
CASSVQGSYNEQFF
TGTGCCAGCAGCGTTCAGGGGTCCTACAATGAGCAGTTCTTC
>TRBJ1-2|TRBD1|TRBV9|.
CASSSGQGANYGYTF
TGTGCCAGCAGCTCGGGACAGGGGGCGAACTATGGCTACACCTTC
>TRBJ2-3|TRBD2|TRBV7-8|.
CASSPYRILAGLTDTQYF
TGTGCCAGCAGCCCCTATCGAATACTAGCGGGGCTCACAGATACGCAGTATTTT
>TRBJ2-7|TRBD1|TRBV6-6|.
CASSPRGQGYEQYF
TGTGCCAGCAGTCCCAGAGGACAGGGCTACGAGCAGTACTTC
>TRBJ2-7|TRBD2|TRBV27|.
CASSSGLAGVSQSYEQYF
TGTGCCAGCAGTTCGGGACTAGCGGGAGTATCCCAATCCTACGAGCAGTACTTC
>TRBJ1-1|.|TRBV11-2|.
CASSYTGNTEAFF
TGTGCCAGCAGCTATACAGGGAACACTGAAGCTTTCTTT
>TRBJ2-1|TRBD2|TRBV4-2|.
CASSQLRLAGGPNEQFF
TGTGCCAGCAGCCAGCTTAGACTAGCGGGAGGGCCTAATGAGCAGTTCTTC
>TRBJ1-1|.|TRBV28|.
CASSRPGNTEAFF
TGTGCCAGCAGTAGACCAGGGAACACTGAAGCTTTCTTT
>TRBJ2-1|TRBD2|TRBV5-1|.
CASSLVTGGLNEQFF
TGCGCCAGCAGCTTGGTAACGGGAGGGTTGAATGAGCAGTTCTTC
>TRBJ2-1|.|TRBV6-6|few
CASSYVPYNEQFF
TGTGCCAGCAGTTACGTCCCTTACAATGAGCAGTTCTTC
>TRBJ1-2|.|TRBV7-8|few
CASSPDSNYGYTF
TGTGCCAGCAGCCCGGACAGTAACTATGGCTACACCTTC
>TRBJ1-6|.|TRBV6-4|.
CASSETDYSPLHF
TGTGCCAGCAGTGAAACCGATTATTCACCCCTCCACTTT
>TRBJ2-1|.|TRBV7-2|.
CASSTSEQFF
TGTGCCAGCAGCACTAGTGAGCAGTTCTTC
>TRBJ2-3|.|TRBV5-5|.
CASSLGGVDTQYF
TGTGCCAGCAGCTTGGGGGGTGTAGATACGCAGTATTTT
>TRBJ2-7|TRBD1|TRBV5-4|.
CASSLAPGQGALREQYF
TGTGCCAGCAGCTTGGCCCCTGGACAGGGGGCGCTTCGAGAGCAGTACTTC
>TRBJ1-1|.|TRBV6-5|.
CASSESRNRVAFF
TGTGCCAGCAGTGAGAGTAGGAACAGGGTCGCTTTCTTT
>TRBJ1-1|.|TRBV2|.
CASSHTEGGTEAFF
TGTGCCAGCAGTCACACAGAAGGTGGGACTGAAGCTTTCTTT
>TRBJ2-7|.|TRBV11-2|.
CASSPSRYEQYF
TGTGCCAGCAGCCCCTCTCGGTACGAGCAGTACTTC
>TRBJ1-5|.|TRBV5-8|.
CASSLHRELRQPQHF
TGTGCCAGCAGCTTGCACAGGGAGTTAAGGCAGCCCCAGCATTTT
>TRBJ2-2|.|TRBV9|once
CASSPRGGVSGELFF
TGTGCCAGCAGCCCCCGTGGAGGGGTGAGCGGGGAGCTGTTTTTT
>TRBJ1-6|TRBD1|TRBV28|once
CASSDRGLNSPLHF
TGTGCCAGCAGTGACAGGGGCCTCAATTCACCCCTCCACTTT
>TRBJ2-3|.|TRBV9|.
CASSGGGRGTDTQYF
TGTGCCAGCTCTGGAGGGGGAAGGGGCACAGATACGCAGTATTTT